Listed here are 4 T cell receptor beta chains from one sample, sequenced in a study of blood T cell repertoires in COVID-19 (dated by TCRdb to the early 2020s). The method behind the library was the immunoSEQ multiplex PCR assay. TCRdb provides this immuneACCESS table in a form limited to in-frame rearrangements. Some clones are lacking; in checked studies, under half of them reflect an unresolved V gene, and why the rest are absent is not known. Recorded for this sample are 270,000 or so clones; 80% to 90% of them occurred a single time. About 4% of the sample lies in the top ten. Sequencing was done on a sample of PBMCs or T cells enriched from blood (not recorded which). All receptors come from a woman in her 30s with acute COVID-19.

This chain joins TRBV2 and TRBJ1-6, with no clear D. Trimming cost V 5 bases and J 10 bases, with 15 bases left between them. The CDR3 totals 14 residues. Germline V gene data show CDR1 as SNHLY and CDR2 as FYNNEI. CDR3 sequence reads: CASSPLEASSPLHF. The CDR3 region has the DNA TGTGCCAGCAGTCCGTTAGAGGCAAGCTCACCCCTCCACTTT.

The chain is built from TRBV19 and TRBJ2-7, with D perhaps matching TRBD2 (5 bases). Germline V lookup: CDR1 LNHDA, CDR2 SQIVND (reference sequence). This CDR3 is 13 amino acids long. V lost 4 bases, J lost 2 bases, and 9 bases lay in between. The CDR3 DNA reads TGTGCCAGTAGTACCGACGGGGCCTACGAGCAGTACTTC. Translation: CASSTDGAYEQYF.

The genes are TRBV13 and TRBJ2-7; 9 positions agree with TRBD1. CDR3 length equals 16 residues. The V gene end was trimmed by 0 bases and the J gene end by 5 bases; junction bases not matched to a gene: 8. CDR1 and CDR2 from the germline V gene are PRHDT and FYEKMQ (reference sequence). The CDR3 here is CASSLGGDRVGHEQYF. The CDR3, as DNA: TGTGCCAGCAGCTTAGGAGGGGACAGGGTTGGCCACGAGCAGTACTTC.

The chain is built from TRBV3-1 (or the pseudogene TRBV3-2) and TRBJ1-1; D might be TRBD1 (6 bases). Germline CDR1 is LGHDT and CDR2 is YNNKEL (reference sequence). This CDR3 contains 17 residues. Trimming pared 0 bases from V and 3 bases from J, leaving 17 bases between. The DNA for the CDR3 is TGTGCCAGCAGCCAAGACCCTCGGGGGGCGCGATACACTGAAGCTTTCTTT. Encoded protein: CASSQDPRGARYTEAFF.